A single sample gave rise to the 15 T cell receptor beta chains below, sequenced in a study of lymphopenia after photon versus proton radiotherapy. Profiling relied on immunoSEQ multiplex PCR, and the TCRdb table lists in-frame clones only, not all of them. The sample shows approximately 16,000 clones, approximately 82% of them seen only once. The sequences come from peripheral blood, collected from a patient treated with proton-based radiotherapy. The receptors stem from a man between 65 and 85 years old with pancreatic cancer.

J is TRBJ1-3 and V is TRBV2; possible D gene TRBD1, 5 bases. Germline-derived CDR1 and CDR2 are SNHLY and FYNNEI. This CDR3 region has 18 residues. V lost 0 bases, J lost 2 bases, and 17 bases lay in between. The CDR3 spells CASSEALLFVGAGNTIYF. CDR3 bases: TGTGCCAGCAGTGAAGCGCTTCTTTTCGTAGGGGCTGGAAACACCATATATTTT.

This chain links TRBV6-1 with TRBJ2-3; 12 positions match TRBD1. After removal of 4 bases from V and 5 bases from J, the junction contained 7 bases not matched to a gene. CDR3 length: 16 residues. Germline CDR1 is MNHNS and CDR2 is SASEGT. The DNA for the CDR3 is TGTGCCAGCAGTGTGACCGGGACAGGGGGCGGAGATACGCAGTATTTT. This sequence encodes CASSVTGTGGGDTQYF.

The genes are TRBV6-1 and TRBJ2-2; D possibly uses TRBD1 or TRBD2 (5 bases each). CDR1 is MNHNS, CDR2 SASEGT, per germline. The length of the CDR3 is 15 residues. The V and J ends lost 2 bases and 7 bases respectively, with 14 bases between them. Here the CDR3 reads CASSETGPASGELFF. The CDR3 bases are TGTGCCAGCAGTGAAACGGGGCCAGCTAGCGGGGAGCTGTTTTTT.

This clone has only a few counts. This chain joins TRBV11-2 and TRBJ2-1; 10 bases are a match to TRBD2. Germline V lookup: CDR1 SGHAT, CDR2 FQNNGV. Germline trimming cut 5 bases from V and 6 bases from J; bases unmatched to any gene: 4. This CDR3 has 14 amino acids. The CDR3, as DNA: TGTGCCAGCAGCCTGAGGACTAGCGGCAATGAGCAGTTCTTC. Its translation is CASSLRTSGNEQFF. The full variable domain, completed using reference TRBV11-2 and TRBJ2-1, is EAGVAQSPRYKIIEKRQSVAFWCNPISGHATLYWYQQILGQGPKLLIQFQNNGVVDDSQLPKDRFSAERLKGVDSTLKIQPAKLEDSAVYLCASSLRTSGNEQFFGPGTRLTVL.

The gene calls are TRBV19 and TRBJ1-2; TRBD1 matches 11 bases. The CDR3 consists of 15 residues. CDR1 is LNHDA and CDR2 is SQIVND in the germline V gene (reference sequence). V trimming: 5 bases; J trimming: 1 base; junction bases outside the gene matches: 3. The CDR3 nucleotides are TGTGCCAGTAGTTCCGGGACAGGGGGTAACTATGGCTACACCTTC. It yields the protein CASSSGTGGNYGYTF.

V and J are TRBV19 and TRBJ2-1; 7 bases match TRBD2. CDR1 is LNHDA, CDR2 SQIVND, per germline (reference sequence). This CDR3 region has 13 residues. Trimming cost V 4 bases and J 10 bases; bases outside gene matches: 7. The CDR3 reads CASSRTRLNEQFF. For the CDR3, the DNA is TGTGCCAGTAGTAGGACTAGACTAAACGAGCAGTTCTTC.

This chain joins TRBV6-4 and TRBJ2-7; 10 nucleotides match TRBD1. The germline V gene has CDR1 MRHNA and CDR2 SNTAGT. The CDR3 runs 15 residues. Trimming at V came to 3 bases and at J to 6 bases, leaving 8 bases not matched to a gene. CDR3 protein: CASSERPGQGFEQYF. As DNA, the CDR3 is TGTGCCAGCAGTGAAAGACCGGGACAGGGGTTCGAGCAGTACTTC.

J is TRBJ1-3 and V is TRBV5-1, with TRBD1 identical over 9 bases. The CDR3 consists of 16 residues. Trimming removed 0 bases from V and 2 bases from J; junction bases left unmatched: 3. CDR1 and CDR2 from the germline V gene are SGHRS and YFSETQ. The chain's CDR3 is CASSLENRGPGNTIYF. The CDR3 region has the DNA TGCGCCAGCAGCTTGGAGAACAGGGGGCCTGGAAACACCATATATTTT.

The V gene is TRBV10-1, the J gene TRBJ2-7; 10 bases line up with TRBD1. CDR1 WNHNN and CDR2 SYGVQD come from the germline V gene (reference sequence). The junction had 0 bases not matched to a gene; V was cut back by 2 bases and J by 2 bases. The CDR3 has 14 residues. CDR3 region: CASSEGTGAYEQYF. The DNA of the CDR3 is TGCGCCAGCAGTGAGGGGACAGGGGCCTACGAGCAGTACTTC.

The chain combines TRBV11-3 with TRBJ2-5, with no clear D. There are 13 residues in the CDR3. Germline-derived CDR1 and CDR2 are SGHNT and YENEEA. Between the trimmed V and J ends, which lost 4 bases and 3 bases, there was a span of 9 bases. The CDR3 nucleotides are TGTGCCAGCAGCTACGGTGGGGAAGAGACCCAGTACTTC. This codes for CASSYGGEETQYF.

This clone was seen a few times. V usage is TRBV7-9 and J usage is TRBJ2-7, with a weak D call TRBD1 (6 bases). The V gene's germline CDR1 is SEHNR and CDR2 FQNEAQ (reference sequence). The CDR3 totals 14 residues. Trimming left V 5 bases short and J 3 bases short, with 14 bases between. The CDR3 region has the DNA TGTGCCAGCAGCCCCCCACAGGGCCGCTACGAGCAGTACTTC. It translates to CASSPPQGRYEQYF.

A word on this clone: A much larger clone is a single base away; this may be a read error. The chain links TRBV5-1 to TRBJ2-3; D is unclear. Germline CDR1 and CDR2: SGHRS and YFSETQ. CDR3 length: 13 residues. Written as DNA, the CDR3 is TGCACCAGCAGCACCGGTAGCACAGATACGCAGTATTTT. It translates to CTSSTGSTDTQYF. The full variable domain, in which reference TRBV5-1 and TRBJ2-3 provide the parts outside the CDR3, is KAGVTQTPRYLIKTRGQQVTLSCSPISGHRSVSWYQQTPGQGLQFLFEYFSETQRNKGNFPGRFSGRQFSNSRSEMNVSTLELGDSALYLCTSSTGSTDTQYFGPGTRLTVL.

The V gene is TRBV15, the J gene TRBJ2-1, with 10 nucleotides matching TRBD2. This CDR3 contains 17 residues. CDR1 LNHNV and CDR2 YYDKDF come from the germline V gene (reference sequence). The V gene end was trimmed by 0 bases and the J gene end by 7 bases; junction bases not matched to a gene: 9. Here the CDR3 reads CATSRDASTSGKNEQFF. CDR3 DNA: TGTGCCACCAGCAGAGATGCATCCACTAGCGGGAAAAATGAGCAGTTCTTC.

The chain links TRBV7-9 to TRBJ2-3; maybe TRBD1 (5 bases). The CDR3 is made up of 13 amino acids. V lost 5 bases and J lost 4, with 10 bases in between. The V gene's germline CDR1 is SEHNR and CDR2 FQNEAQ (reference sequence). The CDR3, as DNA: TGTGCCAGCAGCCCTAGGGGCCCAGATACGCAGTATTTT. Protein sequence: CASSPRGPDTQYF.

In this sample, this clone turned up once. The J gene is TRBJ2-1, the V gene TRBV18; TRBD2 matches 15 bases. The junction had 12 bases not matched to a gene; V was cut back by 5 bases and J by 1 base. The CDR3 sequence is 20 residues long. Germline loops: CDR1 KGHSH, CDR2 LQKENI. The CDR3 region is CASSSRTSGGEAKSYNEQFF. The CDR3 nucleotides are TGTGCCAGCTCATCCAGGACTAGCGGGGGGGAAGCCAAATCCTACAATGAGCAGTTCTTC. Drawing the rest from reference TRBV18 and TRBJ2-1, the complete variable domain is NAGVMQNPRHLVRRRGQEARLRCSPMKGHSHVYWYRQLPEEGLKFMVYLQKENIIDESGMPKERFSAEFPKEGPSILRIQQVVRGDSAAYFCASSSRTSGGEAKSYNEQFFGPGTRLTVL.